This T cell receptor (beta chain) was obtained from a study of regulatory T cells in long-lasting Graves disease. V shed 5 bases, J shed 5 bases, and the junction held 5 bases outside the gene matches. This CDR3 is built from 13 residues. Per germline, CDR1 DFQATT and CDR2 SNEGSKA (reference sequence). Time point meaning: newly diagnosed GD, antithyroid drugs for less than 3 months. With RNA extracted from PBMCs as input, the TCR library was made. Researchers made TCR beta libraries by using iRepertoire HTBI primers and running Arm-PCR on CDR3 regions. TCRdb recomputed calls from the multiplex PCR reads with MiXCR, one row per CDR3 protein. The sample shows a few hundred thousand distinct CDR3 sequences, about 13% of them seen only once. At least ten counts were recorded for this clonotype. The same specimen was also included in a second study, on T cells in Graves' hyperthyroidism and ophthalmopathy.

The chain recombines TRBV20-1 with TRBJ2-7; 11 positions match TRBD2. Source: peripheral blood mononuclear cells (PBMCs), taken at new diagnosis, from a patient treated with antithyroid drugs. This receptor was obtained from a young man with Graves disease. The CDR3 nucleotides are TGCAGTGCTCTGACTAGCGGGAATCACGAGCAGTACTTC. Translation gives CSALTSGNHEQYF.